These T cell receptor beta chains were read from a single sample in a study of blood T cells in healthy people across ages. In TCRdb, the 5' RACE reads were re-called with MiXCR into one record per CDR3 protein. The data show roughly 800,000 distinct CDR3 sequences, 58% seen once. Input material: blood. The origin of the receptors is a man in his thirties or forties in good health. Each CDR3 is given with its conserved first and last residue. The order of the fields is D gene, clone size, V gene, J gene, CDR3 protein, CDR3 DNA. The D gene is left open where the match is weak. Only part of the rows carry a size: once, few, many, or a class if the clone is expanded.

.	.	TRBV6-5	TRBJ2-2	CASSRTGKTGELFF	TGTGCCAGCAGTAGAACAGGAAAGACCGGGGAGCTGTTTTTT
.	.	TRBV21-1	TRBJ2-7	CASSTSASGRDNHSYEQYF	TGTGCCAGCAGCACTTCGGCTAGCGGGAGGGACAACCACTCCTACGAGCAGTACTTC
TRBD2	.	TRBV6-1	TRBJ2-5	CASSFSLVGRAQYF	TGTGCCAGCAGTTTTTCCCTCGTGGGGAGGGCCCAGTACTTC
.	.	TRBV7-9	TRBJ2-7	CASSFGSINEQYF	TGTGCCAGCAGCTTTGGCAGTATCAACGAGCAGTACTTC
TRBD1	.	TRBV6-5	TRBJ2-7	CASSPDREREQYF	TGTGCCAGCAGTCCCGACAGGGAACGCGAGCAGTACTTC
TRBD2	.	TRBV10-3	TRBJ2-7	CAISIGLAESYEQYF	TGTGCCATCAGCATAGGACTAGCGGAGTCCTACGAGCAGTACTTC
.	many	TRBV29-1	TRBJ2-4	CSVEDNFDIQYF	TGCAGCGTTGAAGACAATTTTGACATTCAGTACTTC
.	.	TRBV5-1	TRBJ1-2	CASSFLPDRSYGYTF	TGCGCCAGCAGCTTCTTGCCCGACAGATCCTATGGCTACACCTTC
TRBD2	.	TRBV2	TRBJ2-4	CASGTIVGNNEQYF	TGTGCCAGCGGGACTATAGTAGGGAACAATGAGCAGTACTTC
.	.	TRBV11-1	TRBJ2-1	CASSLLAQGTYNEQFF	TGTGCCAGCAGCTTATTAGCTCAGGGCACCTACAATGAGCAGTTCTTC
.	.	TRBV12-3/TRBV12-4	TRBJ1-2	CASSVGAYYGYTF	TGTGCCAGCAGTGTTGGGGCTTACTATGGCTACACCTTC
TRBD2	.	TRBV3-1	TRBJ2-1	CASSQGLAGGRAFF	TGTGCCAGCAGCCAGGGACTAGCGGGAGGACGTGCGTTCTTC
.	.	TRBV7-2	TRBJ2-5	CASSLATGGGQETQYF	TGTGCCAGCAGCTTAGCGACAGGAGGCGGGCAAGAGACCCAGTACTTC
.	.	TRBV7-9	TRBJ1-2	CASRDGGVFYGYTF	TGTGCCAGCAGAGACGGTGGGGTCTTCTATGGCTACACCTTC
.	.	TRBV28	TRBJ2-7	CASSSRQNEQYF	TGTGCCAGCAGTTCCCGACAGAACGAGCAGTACTTC
TRBD1	.	TRBV5-5	TRBJ2-1	CASSLAPMTGTAYNEQFF	TGTGCCAGCAGCTTGGCTCCTATGACCGGGACAGCCTACAATGAGCAGTTCTTC
TRBD1	once	TRBV28	TRBJ2-7	CASSSGTGFNEQYF	TGTGCCAGCAGTTCCGGGACAGGGTTCAACGAGCAGTACTTC
.	.	TRBV12-5	TRBJ2-3	CASGFTTGLGTDTQYF	TGTGCTAGTGGTTTCACGACTGGGCTTGGCACAGATACGCAGTATTTT
TRBD2	.	TRBV9	TRBJ2-1	CASSVEGLVREQFF	TGTGCCAGCAGCGTAGAGGGACTAGTCCGTGAGCAGTTCTTC
.	.	TRBV20-1	TRBJ1-1	CSARGLGVRNTEAFF	TGCAGTGCTAGGGGGTTGGGGGTAAGAAACACTGAAGCTTTCTTT
TRBD1	.	TRBV9	TRBJ2-5	CASSVAGQETETQYF	TGTGCCAGCAGCGTGGCGGGACAGGAGACAGAGACCCAGTACTTC
TRBD2	.	TRBV20-1	TRBJ2-5	CSARGRGSGKETQYF	TGCAGTGCTAGAGGCCGCGGGAGCGGTAAAGAGACCCAGTACTTC
.	.	TRBV29-1	TRBJ1-4	CSGKSGQGLEKLFF	TGCAGCGGGAAATCGGGGCAGGGACTCGAAAAACTGTTTTTT
.	.	TRBV3-1	TRBJ2-1	CASSPEQVSSYNEQFF	TGTGCCAGCAGCCCGGAACAGGTCAGCTCCTACAATGAGCAGTTCTTC
TRBD1	once	TRBV7-2	TRBJ1-1	CASSLNQFGTGGEAFF	TGTGCCAGCAGCTTAAATCAATTCGGAACAGGGGGGGAAGCTTTCTTT
TRBD2	many	TRBV20-1	TRBJ2-5	CSAHILAGGRQETQYF	TGCAGTGCTCATATACTAGCGGGGGGGAGACAAGAGACCCAGTACTTC
TRBD2	.	TRBV5-1	TRBJ2-3	CASSTYSGAEQYF	TGCGCCAGCAGCACATACAGCGGGGCCGAGCAGTATTTT
TRBD2	once	TRBV5-1	TRBJ2-3	CASRAGELTDTQYF	TGCGCCAGCAGAGCGGGGGAGCTCACAGATACGCAGTATTTT
TRBD1	few	TRBV12-3/TRBV12-4	TRBJ1-2	CASIIEGRGQGYTF	TGTGCCAGCATCATCGAGGGGAGGGGGCAGGGCTACACCTTC
TRBD1	.	TRBV20-1	TRBJ1-2	CSAPGGDYGYTF	TGCAGTGCTCCAGGGGGCGACTATGGCTACACCTTC
.	.	TRBV24-1	TRBJ2-5	CATSDLDSLEETQYF	TGTGCCACCAGTGACCTGGACAGCCTCGAAGAGACCCAGTACTTC